The clone carrying this T cell receptor (beta chain) was seen more than once but under ten times. With 0 bases clipped from V and 3 bases from J, the junction kept 6 bases outside the gene matches. The germline CDR1 and CDR2 sequences are SQVTM and ANQGSEA. The CDR3 loop spans 15 amino acids. The use of a sample-barcoded 5' primer and a J-beta primer mix characterized a second PCR of 7 to 11 cycles. TCRdb passed the 5' RACE reads through MiXCR, listing each CDR3 protein once. The sample yields about 1 million distinct CDR3 sequences, less than 25% seen once. This entry comes from a study of blood T cells in healthy people across ages. The data also belong to a second study, concerning T cells of mothers and their children.

This receptor was obtained from a girl aged 2-15 years in good health. The chain carries TRBV29-1 and TRBJ2-7; 9 nucleotides line up with TRBD2. Sequences were obtained from blood. For the CDR3, the DNA is TGCAGCGTTGAAGACCTAGCGGGGAACAACTACGAGCAGTACTTC. This gives the protein CSVEDLAGNNYEQYF.